This T cell receptor beta chain was recorded in a study of spatial heterogeneity in lung cancer. TCRdb processed the 5' RACE reads anew with MiXCR; each CDR3 protein has one entry. The sample contains 25,000 or so distinct CDR3 sequences, around 4.5% of which appear only once. Sample time point: sample taken at primary tumor resection. The germline V gene has CDR1 SGHAT and CDR2 FQNNGV. Trimming cost V 6 bases and J 5 bases, with 14 bases left between them. CDR3 length: 14 residues. Sequencing was performed on PBMCs, taken at surgery. The sequence derives from a male donor with early-stage non-small cell lung cancer. The V and J genes are TRBV11-2 and TRBJ2-1; D might be TRBD2 (6 bases). The CDR3 DNA reads TGTGCCAGCAGAAGACTAGACGGCCACAATGAGCAGTTCTTC. It encodes CASRRLDGHNEQFF.